This TCR beta chain comes out of a study of cytomegalovirus exposure and HLA in healthy donors. Study-wide background: Later analysis reported that the approximately 130 validation repertoires shared the platform of the approximately 670 first-cohort repertoires.

Remarks on this clone: The antigen is undetermined.

Assay: immunoSEQ multiplex PCR; the TCRdb copy retains only in-frame clones and omits some. The profile covers some 130,000 clones, with 88% appearing a single time and about 6.3% taken by the ten largest. Study findings and constraints: Diagnosis of cytomegalovirus status made by the classifier reportedly showed high specificity and sensitivity. Some TCR beta chains (roughly 160 of them) were listed as cytomegalovirus-associated.

The germline V gene has CDR1 LNHDA and CDR2 SQIVND (reference sequence). Trimming took 4 bases from V and 6 from J, leaving 9 bases between them. The CDR3 has 13 amino acids. The sequence came from a woman between 18 and 29 years old in good health and CMV-seropositive. Sequenced: PBMCs. The chain carries TRBV19 and TRBJ2-2, with unresolved D. The CDR3 region is CASSSSIPGELFF. In DNA form, the CDR3 reads TGTGCCAGTAGTAGTAGTATCCCCGGGGAGCTGTTTTTT.